The 8 T cell receptor beta chains given below trace back to one sample, sequenced in a study of T cell repertoires in cytomegalovirus infection. TCRdb recomputed calls from the reads with MiXCR, one row per CDR3 protein. The data contain over 90,000 distinct CDR3 sequences, more than 15% of them singletons. The sequenced sample was PBMCs. The receptors originated from a human donor in good health (CMV status not recorded). Some clones in this sample may be carry-over from other donors' samples.

This clonotype has more than one count but fewer than ten. The chain employs TRBV27 and TRBJ2-5, with 8 bases fitting TRBD2. In germline, CDR1 is MNHEY, CDR2 SMNVEV (reference sequence). This CDR3 contains 15 residues. V lost 6 bases to trimming and J lost 3 bases; unmatched junction nucleotides: 9. The CDR3 coding sequence is TGTGCCAGCAGCCTATCCGGACTAGCAGAAGAGACCCAGTACTTC. Protein product: CASSLSGLAEETQYF.

The gene calls are TRBV12-3 or TRBV12-4 and TRBJ2-5; 7 positions match TRBD1. The ends lost 3 bases at V and 0 bases at J; junction bases unmatched: 7. The CDR3 totals 16 residues. CDR3 sequence reads: CASSFTHGTDQETQYF. CDR3 DNA: TGTGCCAGCAGTTTTACTCACGGGACAGACCAAGAGACCCAGTACTTC.

This clonotype was found many times. The genes are TRBV7-2 and TRBJ2-7, with 7 bases aligning to TRBD2. The CDR3 runs to 14 residues. The V gene end was trimmed by 1 base and the J gene end by 5 bases; junction bases not matched to a gene: 5. Germline CDR1 SGHTA, CDR2 FQGNSA. Here the CDR3 DNA reads TGTGCCAGCAGCTTAGGCGGGGGAGGCGACGAGCAGTACTTC. The encoded protein is CASSLGGGGDEQYF.

The chain carries TRBV2 and TRBJ2-4; unclear D gene. The CDR3 extends over 13 amino acids. V was pared by 2 bases and J by 9 bases, with 11 bases between. Per germline, CDR1 SNHLY and CDR2 FYNNEI. The CDR3 protein is CASSEINYGIQYF. The CDR3 nucleotides are TGTGCCAGCAGTGAAATAAACTACGGCATTCAGTACTTC.

The table lists this clonotype with many counts. The chain uses TRBV12-3 or TRBV12-4 and TRBJ2-3; 11 nucleotides agree with TRBD2. The CDR3 totals 16 residues. V shed 5 bases and J 8 bases; nucleotides not matched to a gene: 12. The CDR3 reads CASSPRGSGGAGTQYF. In DNA, the CDR3 is TGTGCCAGCAGTCCCCGGGGTAGCGGGGGGGCAGGTACGCAGTATTTT.

The gene calls are TRBV2 and TRBJ2-2; tentative D call: TRBD1 (5 bases). The germline V gene has CDR1 SNHLY and CDR2 FYNNEI. This CDR3 comprises 15 residues. With 6 bases removed from V and 3 bases from J, the gap between germline ends came to 14 bases. CDR3 in DNA: TGTGCCAGCAGGGTGGGTCAGGGCGACACCGGGGAGCTGTTTTTT. Its protein is CASRVGQGDTGELFF. The variable domain in full, with the rest retrieved from reference TRBV2 and TRBJ2-2, is EPEVTQTPSHQVTQMGQEVILRCVPISNHLYFYWYRQILGQKVEFLVSFYNNEISEKSEIFDDQFSVERPDGSNFTLKIRSTKLEDSAMYFCASRVGQGDTGELFFGEGSRLTVL.

CDR3 sequence reads: CSVERQGNTEAFF. CDR3 nucleotide sequence: TGCAGCGTTGAAAGACAGGGGAACACTGAAGCTTTCTTT. J is TRBJ1-1 and V is TRBV29-1; 7 positions match TRBD1. The V gene end was trimmed by 2 bases and the J gene end by 1 base; junction bases not matched to a gene: 1. Per germline, CDR1 SQVTM and CDR2 ANQGSEA. The CDR3 has 13 residues.

This clonotype was found many times. The gene calls are TRBV7-8 and TRBJ2-7; 7 bases are a match to TRBD1. Germline assignment: CDR1 SGHVS and CDR2 FQNEAQ. V dropped 5 bases and J dropped 5; count of bases not matched to a gene: 6. CDR3 size: 13 residues. Here the CDR3 reads CASSPGQQDEQYF. In DNA, the CDR3 is TGTGCCAGCAGCCCGGGACAGCAAGACGAGCAGTACTTC.